This TCR beta chain was sequenced for a study of blood T cell repertoires in COVID-19. Study-level information: Acute and convalescent COVID-19 samples came from the United States, Italy and Spain. PBMCs, B-cell-depleted T cells, or T cells were the source of the cDNA or gDNA that made up the material.

The germline V gene has CDR1 SNHLY and CDR2 FYNNEI. The V and J ends lost 7 bases and 0 bases respectively, with 7 bases between them. The CDR3 is 13 residues long. Cohorts were assigned according to the clinical history that participants reported. Cohort 3 recovered donors had two negative PCRs, clearance, or symptom resolution. This clone occurred once. Clones were sequenced by immunoSEQ multiplex PCR, and TCRdb holds only the in-frame ones, with some missing. The table lists 140,000 or so clones, about 82% of them singletons. Sequencing was done on a sample of PBMCs or T cells enriched from blood (not recorded which). This TCR was recovered from a woman between 40 and 55 years old who had recovered from COVID-19. J is TRBJ1-5 and V is TRBV2; D is undetermined. CDR3 protein: CASTIYSNQPQHF. As DNA, the CDR3 is TGTGCCAGCACAATCTATAGCAATCAGCCCCAGCATTTT.